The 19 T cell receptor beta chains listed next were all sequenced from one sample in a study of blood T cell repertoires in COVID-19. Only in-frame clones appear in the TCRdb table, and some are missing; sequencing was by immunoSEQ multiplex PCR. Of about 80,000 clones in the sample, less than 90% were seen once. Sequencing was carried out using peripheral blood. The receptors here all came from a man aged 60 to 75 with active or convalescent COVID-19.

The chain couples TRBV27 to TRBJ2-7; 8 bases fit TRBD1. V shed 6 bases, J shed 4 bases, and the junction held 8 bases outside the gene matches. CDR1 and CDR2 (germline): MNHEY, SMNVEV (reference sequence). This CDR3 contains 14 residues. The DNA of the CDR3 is TGTGCCAGCAGGCGACAGGGGTATGAGTACGAGCAGTACTTC. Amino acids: CASRRQGYEYEQYF.

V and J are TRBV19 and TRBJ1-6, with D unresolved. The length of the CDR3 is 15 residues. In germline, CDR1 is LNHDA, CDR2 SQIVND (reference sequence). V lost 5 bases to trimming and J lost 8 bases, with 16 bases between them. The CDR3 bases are TGTGCCAGTAGTCAAGCTAAGAGTTTGTATTCACCCCTCCACTTT. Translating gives CASSQAKSLYSPLHF.

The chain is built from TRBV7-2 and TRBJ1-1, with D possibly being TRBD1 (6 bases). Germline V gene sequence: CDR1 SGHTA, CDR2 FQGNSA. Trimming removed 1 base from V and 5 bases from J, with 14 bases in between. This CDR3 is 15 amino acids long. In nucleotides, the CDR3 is TGTGCCAGCAGCTTAGACCCCGGGGGGCAGACTGAAGCTTTCTTT. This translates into CASSLDPGGQTEAFF.

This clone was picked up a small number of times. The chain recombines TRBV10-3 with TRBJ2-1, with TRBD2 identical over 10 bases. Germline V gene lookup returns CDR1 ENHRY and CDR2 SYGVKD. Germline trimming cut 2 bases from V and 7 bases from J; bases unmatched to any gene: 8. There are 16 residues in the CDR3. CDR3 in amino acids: CAISEGQERGGNEQFF. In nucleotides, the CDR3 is TGTGCCATCAGTGAGGGACAGGAGCGGGGGGGGAATGAGCAGTTCTTC.

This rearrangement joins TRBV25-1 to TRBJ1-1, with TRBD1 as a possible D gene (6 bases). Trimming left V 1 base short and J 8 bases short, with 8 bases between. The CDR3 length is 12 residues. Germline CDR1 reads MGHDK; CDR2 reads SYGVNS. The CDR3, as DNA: TGTGCCAGCAGTGAATTGGGGACAGAAGCTTTCTTT. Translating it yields CASSELGTEAFF.

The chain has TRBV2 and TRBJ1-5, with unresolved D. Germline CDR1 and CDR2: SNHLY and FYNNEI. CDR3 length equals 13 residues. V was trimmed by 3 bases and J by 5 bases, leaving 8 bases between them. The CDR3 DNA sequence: TGTGCCAGCAGTGACAGGCCCGATCAGCCCCAGCATTTT. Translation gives CASSDRPDQPQHF.

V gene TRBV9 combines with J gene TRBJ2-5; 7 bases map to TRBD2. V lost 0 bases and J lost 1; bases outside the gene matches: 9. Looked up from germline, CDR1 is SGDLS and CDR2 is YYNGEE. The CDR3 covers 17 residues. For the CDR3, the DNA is TGTGCCAGCAGCGTAGGCGAAGCAGCGGGGCGCCAAGAGACCCAGTACTTC. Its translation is CASSVGEAAGRQETQYF. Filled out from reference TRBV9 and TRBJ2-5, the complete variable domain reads DSGVTQTPKHLITATGQRVTLRCSPRSGDLSVYWYQQSLDQGLQFLIQYYNGEERAKGNILERFSAQQFPDLHSELNLSSLELGDSALYFCASSVGEAAGRQETQYFGPGTRLLVL.

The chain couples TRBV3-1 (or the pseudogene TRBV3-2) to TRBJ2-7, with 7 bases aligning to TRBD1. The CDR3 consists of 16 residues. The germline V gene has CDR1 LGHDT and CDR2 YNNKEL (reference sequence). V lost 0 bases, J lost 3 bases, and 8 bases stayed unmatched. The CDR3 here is CASSQEGWDRYYEQYF. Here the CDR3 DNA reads TGTGCCAGCAGCCAAGAGGGATGGGACAGATACTACGAGCAGTACTTC.

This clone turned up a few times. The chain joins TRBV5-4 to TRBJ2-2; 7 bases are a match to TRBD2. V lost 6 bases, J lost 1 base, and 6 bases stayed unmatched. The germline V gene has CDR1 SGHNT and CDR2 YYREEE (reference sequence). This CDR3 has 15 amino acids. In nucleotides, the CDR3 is TGTGCCAGCACTACCGGCGGGGGGAACACCGGGGAGCTGTTTTTT. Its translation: CASTTGGGNTGELFF.

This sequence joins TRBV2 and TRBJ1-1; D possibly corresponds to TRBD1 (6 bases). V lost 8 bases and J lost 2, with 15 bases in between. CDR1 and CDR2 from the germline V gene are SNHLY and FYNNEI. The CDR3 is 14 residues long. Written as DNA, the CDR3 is TGTGCCAGCGGGGAGGGGGGCCTTAACACTGAAGCTTTCTTT. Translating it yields CASGEGGLNTEAFF.

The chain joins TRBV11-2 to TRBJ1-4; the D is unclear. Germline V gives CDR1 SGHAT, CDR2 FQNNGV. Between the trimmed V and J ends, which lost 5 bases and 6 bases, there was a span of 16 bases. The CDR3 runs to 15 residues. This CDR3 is CASSLALLGYEKLFF. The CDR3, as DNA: TGTGCCAGCAGCCTAGCCCTACTAGGGTATGAAAAACTGTTTTTT.

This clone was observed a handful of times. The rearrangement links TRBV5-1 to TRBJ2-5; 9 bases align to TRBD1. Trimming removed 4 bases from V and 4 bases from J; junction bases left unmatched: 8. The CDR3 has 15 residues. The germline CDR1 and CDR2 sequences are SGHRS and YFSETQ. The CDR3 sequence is CASSPGQGNTETQYF. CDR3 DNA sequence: TGCGCCAGCAGCCCCGGACAGGGGAATACAGAGACCCAGTACTTC.

The CDR3 is CASSIATVLGGDGYTF. For the CDR3, the DNA is TGTGCCAGTAGTATAGCAACGGTCCTTGGTGGAGATGGCTACACCTTC. V usage is TRBV19 and J usage is TRBJ1-2; no reliable D call. With 1 base removed from V and 6 bases from J, the gap between germline ends came to 18 bases. The CDR3 sequence is 16 residues long. Germline assignment: CDR1 LNHDA and CDR2 SQIVND (reference sequence).

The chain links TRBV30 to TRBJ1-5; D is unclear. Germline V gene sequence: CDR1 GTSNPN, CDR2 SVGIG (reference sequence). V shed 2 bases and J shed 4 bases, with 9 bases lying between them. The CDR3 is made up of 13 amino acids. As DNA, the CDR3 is TGTGCCTGGAGTTCTAGAGAAAATCAGCCCCAGCATTTT. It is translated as CAWSSRENQPQHF.

CDR3: CASSKKPQGHYEQYF. CDR3 sequence (DNA): TGTGCCAGCAGCAAAAAACCTCAGGGGCACTACGAGCAGTACTTC. The V and J genes are TRBV5-6 and TRBJ2-7, with a possible D match to TRBD1 (6 bases). The V gene's germline CDR1 is SGHDT and CDR2 YYEEEE. The CDR3 has 15 amino acids. V gave up 4 bases and J gave up 3 bases, with 17 bases separating them.

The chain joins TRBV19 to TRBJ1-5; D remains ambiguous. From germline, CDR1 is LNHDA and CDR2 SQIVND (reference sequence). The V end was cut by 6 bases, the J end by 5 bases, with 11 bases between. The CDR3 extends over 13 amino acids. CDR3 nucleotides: TGTGCCAGTAGGGGCGGGGTTCATCAGCCCCAGCATTTT. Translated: CASRGGVHQPQHF.

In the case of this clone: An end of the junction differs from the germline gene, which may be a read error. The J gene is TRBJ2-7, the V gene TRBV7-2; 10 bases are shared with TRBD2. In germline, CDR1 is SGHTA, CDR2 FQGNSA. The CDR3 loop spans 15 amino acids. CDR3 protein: CASSFSGGHSYEQHF. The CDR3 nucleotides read TGTGCCAGCAGCTTTAGCGGGGGGCACTCCTACGAGCAGCACTTC. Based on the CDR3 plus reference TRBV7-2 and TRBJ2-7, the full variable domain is GAGVSQSPSNKVTEKGKDVELRCDPISGHTALYWYRQSLGQGLEFLIYFQGNSAPDKSGLPSDRFSAERTGGSVSTLTIQRTQQEDSAVYLCASSFSGGHSYEQHFGPGTRLTVT.

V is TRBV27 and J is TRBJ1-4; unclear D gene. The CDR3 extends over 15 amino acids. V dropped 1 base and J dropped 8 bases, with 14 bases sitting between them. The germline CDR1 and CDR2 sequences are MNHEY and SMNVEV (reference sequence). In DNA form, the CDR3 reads TGTGCCAGCAGTTTATTGGGAGCCAAAGCGGAAAAACTGTTTTTT. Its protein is CASSLLGAKAEKLFF.

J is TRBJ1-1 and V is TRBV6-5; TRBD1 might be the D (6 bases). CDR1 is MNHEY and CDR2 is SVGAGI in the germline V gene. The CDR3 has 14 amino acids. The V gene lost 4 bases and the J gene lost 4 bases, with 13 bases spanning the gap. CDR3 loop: CASSSHRDSTEAFF. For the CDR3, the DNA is TGTGCCAGCAGTTCCCACAGGGATTCCACTGAAGCTTTCTTT.